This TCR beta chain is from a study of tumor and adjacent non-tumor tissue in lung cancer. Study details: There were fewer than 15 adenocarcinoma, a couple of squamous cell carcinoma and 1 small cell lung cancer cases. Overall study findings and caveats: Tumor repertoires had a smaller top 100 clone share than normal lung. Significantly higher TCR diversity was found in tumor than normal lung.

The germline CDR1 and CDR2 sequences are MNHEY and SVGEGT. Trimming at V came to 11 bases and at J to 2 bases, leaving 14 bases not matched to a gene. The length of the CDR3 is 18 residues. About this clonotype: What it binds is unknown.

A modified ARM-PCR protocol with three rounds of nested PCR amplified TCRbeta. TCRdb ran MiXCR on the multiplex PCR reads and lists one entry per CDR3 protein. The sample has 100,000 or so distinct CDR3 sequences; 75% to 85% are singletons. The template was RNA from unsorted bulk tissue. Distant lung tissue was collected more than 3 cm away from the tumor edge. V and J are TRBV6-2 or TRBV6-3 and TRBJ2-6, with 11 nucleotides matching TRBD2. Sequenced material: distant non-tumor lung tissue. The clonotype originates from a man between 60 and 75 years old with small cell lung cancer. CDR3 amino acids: CAYSFTSGRIAGANVLTF. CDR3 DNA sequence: TGTGCCTACAGTTTTACTAGCGGGAGAATTGCTGGGGCCAACGTCCTGACTTTC.